The 2 T cell receptor beta chains below come from one sample, sequenced in a study of T cell responses to AZD1222 COVID-19 vaccine. The data were produced by immunoSEQ multiplex PCR, yet TCRdb's version contains in-frame clones alone and is incomplete. Among more than 95,000 clones, roughly 87% were seen once, and the ten largest hold 7.5% to 8%. The specimen comprised peripheral blood, sampled on day 0 of AZD1222 vaccination. Receptor source: an adult in good health.

CDR3 nucleotides: TGTGCCAGCAGCTTGGCGGCACCAACTAATGAAAAACTGTTTTTT. Amino acids: CASSLAAPTNEKLFF. The rearrangement links TRBV5-4 to TRBJ1-4; D is unresolved. The CDR3 loop spans 15 amino acids. CDR1 and CDR2 from the germline V gene are SGHNT and YYREEE (reference sequence). Trimming left V 0 bases short and J 0 bases short, with 6 bases between.

This sequence joins TRBV28 and TRBJ2-5; TRBD1 might be the D (6 bases). Germline V gene sequence: CDR1 MDHEN, CDR2 SYDVKM. Between the trimmed V and J ends, which lost 4 bases and 3 bases, there was a span of 9 bases. There are 13 residues in the CDR3. The CDR3 is CASSWTVEETQYF. CDR3 nucleotide sequence: TGTGCCAGCAGTTGGACAGTAGAAGAGACCCAGTACTTC. Supplemented by reference TRBV28 and TRBJ2-5, the full variable domain reads DVKVTQSSRYLVKRTGEKVFLECVQDMDHENMFWYRQDPGLGLRLIYFSYDVKMKEKGDIPEGYSVSREKKERFSLILESASTNQTSMYLCASSWTVEETQYFGPGTRLLVL.